Given below is one T cell receptor (beta chain) in context. This sample stems from a study of technical replicates of blood from several donors. Some clones are missing from TCRdb's copy, which holds only in-frame ones; the method was immunoSEQ multiplex PCR. In the table there are about 53,000 clones, 86% of which are singletons. Trimming took off 4 bases at V and 0 bases at J, with 10 bases between the two ends. The CDR3 is 14 amino acids. Germline V lookup: CDR1 SQVTM, CDR2 ANQGSEA. The TCR originated in a human donor in good health. Some clones in this sample may be carry-over from other donors' samples. The sequenced sample was PBMCs. V usage is TRBV29-1 and J usage is TRBJ1-5; D is possibly TRBD1 (6 bases). DNA of the CDR3: TGCAGCGTTGCCGGGGACAATAGCAATCAGCCCCAGCATTTT. Residues: CSVAGDNSNQPQHF.